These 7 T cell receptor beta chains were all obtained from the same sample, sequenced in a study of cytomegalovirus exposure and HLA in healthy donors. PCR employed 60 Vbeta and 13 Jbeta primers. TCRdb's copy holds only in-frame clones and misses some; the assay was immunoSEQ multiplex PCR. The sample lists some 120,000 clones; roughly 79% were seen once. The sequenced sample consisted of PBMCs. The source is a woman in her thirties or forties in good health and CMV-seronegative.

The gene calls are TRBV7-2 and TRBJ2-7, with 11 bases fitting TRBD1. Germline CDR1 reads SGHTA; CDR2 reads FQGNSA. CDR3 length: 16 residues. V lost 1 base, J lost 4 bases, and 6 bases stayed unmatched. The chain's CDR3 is CASSLGGTGGGYEQYF. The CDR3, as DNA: TGTGCCAGCAGCTTAGGGGGGACAGGGGGAGGTTACGAGCAGTACTTC.

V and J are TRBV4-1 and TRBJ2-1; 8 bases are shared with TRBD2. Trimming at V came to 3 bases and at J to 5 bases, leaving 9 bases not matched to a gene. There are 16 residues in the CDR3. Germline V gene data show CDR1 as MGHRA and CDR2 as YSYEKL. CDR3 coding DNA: TGCGCCAGCAGCCACTTAGCGGGGAGAGCAGACAATGAGCAGTTCTTC. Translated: CASSHLAGRADNEQFF.

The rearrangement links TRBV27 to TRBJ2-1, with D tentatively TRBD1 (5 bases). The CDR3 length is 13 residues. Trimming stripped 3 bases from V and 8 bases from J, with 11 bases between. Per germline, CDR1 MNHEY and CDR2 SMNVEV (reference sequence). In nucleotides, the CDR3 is TGTGCCAGCAGTTTTTCCGCAGGGTATGAGCAGTTCTTC. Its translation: CASSFSAGYEQFF.

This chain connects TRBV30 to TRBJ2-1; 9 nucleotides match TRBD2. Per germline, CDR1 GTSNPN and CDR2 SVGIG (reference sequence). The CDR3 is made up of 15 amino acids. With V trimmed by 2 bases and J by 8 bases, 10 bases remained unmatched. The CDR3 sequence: CAWSTVAGAFDEQFF. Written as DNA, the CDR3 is TGTGCCTGGAGTACCGTAGCGGGGGCCTTCGATGAGCAGTTCTTC. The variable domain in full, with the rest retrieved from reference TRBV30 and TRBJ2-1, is SQTIHQWPATLVQPVGSPLSLECTVEGTSNPNLYWYRQAAGRGLQLLFYSVGIGQISSEVPQNLSASRPQDRQFILSSKKLLLSDSGFYLCAWSTVAGAFDEQFFGPGTRLTVL.

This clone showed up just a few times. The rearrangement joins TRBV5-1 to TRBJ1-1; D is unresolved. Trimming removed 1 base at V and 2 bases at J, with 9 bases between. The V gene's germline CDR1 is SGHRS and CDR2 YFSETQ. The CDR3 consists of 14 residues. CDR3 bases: TGCGCCAGCAGCTTGTTTAAACTCAACACTGAAGCTTTCTTT. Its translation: CASSLFKLNTEAFF.

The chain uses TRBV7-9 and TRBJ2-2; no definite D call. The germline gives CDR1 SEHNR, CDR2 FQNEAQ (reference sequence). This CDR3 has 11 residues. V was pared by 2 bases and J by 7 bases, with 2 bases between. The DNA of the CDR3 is TGTGCCAGCAGCTTACTCGGGGAGCTGTTTTTT. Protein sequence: CASSLLGELFF.

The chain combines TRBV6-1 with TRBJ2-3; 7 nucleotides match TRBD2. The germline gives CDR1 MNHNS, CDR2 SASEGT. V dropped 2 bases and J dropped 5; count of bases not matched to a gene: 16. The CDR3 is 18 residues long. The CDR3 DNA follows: TGTGCCAGCAGTGAATTCCCCGCGGGGAGGGATTTTCAAGATACGCAGTATTTT. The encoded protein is CASSEFPAGRDFQDTQYF.